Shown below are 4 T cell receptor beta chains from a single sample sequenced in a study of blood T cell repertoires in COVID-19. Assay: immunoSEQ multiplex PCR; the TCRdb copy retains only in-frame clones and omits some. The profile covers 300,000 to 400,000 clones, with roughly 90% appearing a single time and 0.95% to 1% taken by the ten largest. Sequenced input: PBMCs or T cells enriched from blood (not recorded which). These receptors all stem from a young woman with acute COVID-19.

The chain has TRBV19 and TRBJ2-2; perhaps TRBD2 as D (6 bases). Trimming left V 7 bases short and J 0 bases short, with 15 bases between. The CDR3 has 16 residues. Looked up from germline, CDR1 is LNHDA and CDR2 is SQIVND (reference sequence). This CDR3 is CASTPRRGPNTGELFF. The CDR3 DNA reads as TGTGCCAGTACCCCCCGGAGGGGTCCGAACACCGGGGAGCTGTTTTTT.

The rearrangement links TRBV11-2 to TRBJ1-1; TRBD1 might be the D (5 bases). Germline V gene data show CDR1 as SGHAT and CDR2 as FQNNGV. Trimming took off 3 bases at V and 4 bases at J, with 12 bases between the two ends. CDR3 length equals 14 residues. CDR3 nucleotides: TGTGCCAGCAGCTTGAGGGGAGGCGTCACTGAAGCTTTCTTT. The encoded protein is CASSLRGGVTEAFF.

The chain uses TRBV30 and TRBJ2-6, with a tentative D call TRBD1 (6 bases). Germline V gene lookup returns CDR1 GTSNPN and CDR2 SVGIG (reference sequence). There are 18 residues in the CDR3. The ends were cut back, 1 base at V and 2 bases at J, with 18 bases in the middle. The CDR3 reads CAWSGLRGLDPGANVLTF. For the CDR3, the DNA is TGTGCCTGGAGTGGCCTCAGGGGCCTGGACCCTGGGGCCAACGTCCTGACTTTC. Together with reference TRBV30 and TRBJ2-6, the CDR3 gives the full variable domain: SQTIHQWPATLVQPVGSPLSLECTVEGTSNPNLYWYRQAAGRGLQLLFYSVGIGQISSEVPQNLSASRPQDRQFILSSKKLLLSDSGFYLCAWSGLRGLDPGANVLTFGAGSRLTVL.

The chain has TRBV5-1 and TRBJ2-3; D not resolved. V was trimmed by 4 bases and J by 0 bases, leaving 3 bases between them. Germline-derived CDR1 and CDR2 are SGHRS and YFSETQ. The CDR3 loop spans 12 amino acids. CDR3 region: CASSASTDTQYF. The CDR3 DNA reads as TGCGCCAGCAGCGCGAGCACAGATACGCAGTATTTT.